This entry lists 30 T cell receptor beta chains sequenced from one sample in a study of T cell repertoires in cytomegalovirus infection. The antigens of these receptors remain unknown. MiXCR, applied by TCRdb to the reads, yields one record per CDR3 protein. The repertoire holds about 890,000 distinct CDR3 sequences, more than 25% seen once, with more than 13% in the top ten. The sequencing used cultured CD8+ T cells from PBMCs, collected from culture after CMV antigen stimulation. The source of these receptors is a human donor in good health (CMV status not recorded). Some clones in this sample may be carry-over from other donors' samples.

As concerns this clonotype: The junction shows a germline mismatch at one end, possibly a read error. The CDR3 nucleotides read TGTGCCAGCAGCTGGCAACGACAGGGGGATAACATTCAGTACTTC. Translating it yields CASSWQRQGDNIQYF. The chain links TRBV5-3 to TRBJ2-4; 9 nucleotides line up with TRBD1. TRBV5-3 is identified as an open reading frame with a role that is uncertain. The CDR3 is 15 residues long.

This chain connects TRBV27 to TRBJ2-1, with 8 bases matching TRBD1. Germline V gene sequence: CDR1 MNHEY, CDR2 SMNVEV (reference sequence). The J segment lost 2 bases and the V segment lost 7 bases, leaving 4 bases of the junction unmatched. There are 14 residues in the CDR3. As DNA, the CDR3 is TGTGCCAGCACCCCAGGGGGCACCTACAATGAGCAGTTCTTC. It translates to CASTPGGTYNEQFF.

Many counts were recorded for this clonotype. This chain connects TRBV10-2 to TRBJ1-5, with D perhaps matching TRBD1 (6 bases). V was trimmed by 10 bases and J by 0 bases, leaving 10 bases between them. In germline, CDR1 is WSHSY, CDR2 SAAADI. This CDR3 is 13 amino acids long. CDR3 sequence reads: CAIGTHSNQPQHF. As DNA, the CDR3 is TGCGCCATCGGGACACATAGCAATCAGCCCCAGCATTTT.

This clonotype showed up just once. The chain has TRBV27 and TRBJ1-5; D perhaps matches TRBD1 (6 bases). V gave up 7 bases and J gave up 2 bases, with 18 bases separating them. Germline CDR1 is MNHEY and CDR2 is SMNVEV (reference sequence). The CDR3 contains 16 residues. CDR3 nucleotides: TGTGCCAGCACCCCCCTAGGGGGGTGGGGCAATCAGCCCCAGCATTTT. This gives the protein CASTPLGGWGNQPQHF.

This clonotype has just a few counts. The V gene is TRBV27, the J gene TRBJ1-1; D uncertain. This CDR3 contains 13 residues. From germline, CDR1 is MNHEY and CDR2 SMNVEV (reference sequence). V was trimmed by 11 bases and J by 5 bases, leaving 18 bases between them. CDR3 loop: CASQRRADTEAFF. The CDR3 DNA follows: TGTGCCTCCCAGCGGCGGGCCGATACTGAAGCTTTCTTT.

The genes are TRBV11-2 and TRBJ2-5, with a possible D match to TRBD1 (5 bases). V gave up 6 bases and J gave up 1 base, with 15 bases separating them. The CDR3 has 15 residues. CDR1 is SGHAT, CDR2 FQNNGV, per germline. CDR3 in amino acids: CASSQGFAPQETQYF. The CDR3 DNA is TGTGCCAGCAGTCAGGGTTTTGCCCCCCAAGAGACCCAGTACTTC.

This clonotype was seen many times. The rearrangement uses TRBV7-6 and TRBJ2-1, with D uncertain. The CDR3 spans 16 residues. Germline lookup yields CDR1 SGHVS and CDR2 FNYEAQ. The V end was cut by 1 base, the J end by 11 bases, with 21 bases between. The DNA of the CDR3 is TGTGCCAGCAGCTTAGAGGCAGGCTCTACTTCCTGGAAGCAGTTCTTC. The encoded protein is CASSLEAGSTSWKQFF.

The chain combines TRBV15 with TRBJ1-6; weak D call: TRBD1 (5 bases). V shed 3 bases and J shed 11 bases, with 14 bases lying between them. This CDR3 region has 14 residues. Germline CDR1 reads LNHNV; CDR2 reads YYDKDF (reference sequence). The CDR3 region is CATSSWGRNPPLHF. The CDR3 DNA sequence: TGTGCCACCAGCAGCTGGGGCCGAAATCCACCCCTCCACTTT.

The chain has TRBV28 and TRBJ2-2, with D unclear. CDR1 and CDR2 (germline): MDHEN, SYDVKM. V lost 7 bases and J lost 4, with 22 bases in between. CDR3 length: 17 residues. In DNA form, the CDR3 reads TGTGCCAGCACCACCCCCGCCGGACCCTATTTCACCGGGGAGCTGTTTTTT. This translates into CASTTPAGPYFTGELFF.

V usage is TRBV2 and J usage is TRBJ2-3; 9 nucleotides align to TRBD2. Unmatched junction bases numbered 6, after V lost 0 bases and J lost 2 bases. From germline, CDR1 is SNHLY and CDR2 FYNNEI. This CDR3 is built from 17 residues. In nucleotides, the CDR3 is TGTGCCAGCAGTGAAGCCCTTAGCGGGGGATACACAGATACGCAGTATTTT. It yields the protein CASSEALSGGYTDTQYF.

The chain is built from TRBV6-2 or TRBV6-3 and TRBJ2-1, with TRBD2 identical over 9 bases. Germline trimming cut 4 bases from V and 6 bases from J; bases unmatched to any gene: 4. The CDR3 consists of 14 residues. CDR1 is MNHEY and CDR2 is SVGEGT in the germline V gene. CDR3 protein: CASSSLSGGNEQFF. The CDR3 DNA reads as TGTGCCAGCAGTTCCCTTAGCGGGGGCAATGAGCAGTTCTTC.

This chain uses TRBV7-8 with TRBJ2-3; TRBD1 might be the D (5 bases). The CDR3 length is 13 residues. The germline CDR1 and CDR2 sequences are SGHVS and FQNEAQ. The ends were cut back, 4 bases at V and 2 bases at J, with 7 bases in the middle. In DNA form, the CDR3 reads TGTGCCAGCAGCTCGGACAACACAGATACGCAGTATTTT. This sequence encodes CASSSDNTDTQYF.

This clonotype appeared a few times. The chain's CDR3 is CASNRDGDYEQYF. CDR3 nucleotide sequence: TGCGCCAGCAACCGAGACGGGGACTACGAGCAGTACTTC. V and J are TRBV10-2 and TRBJ2-7, with a weak D call TRBD2 (5 bases). Germline V gene data show CDR1 as WSHSY and CDR2 as SAAADI. Trimming shortened V by 7 bases and J by 3 bases, and 13 bases separated the two germline ends. The CDR3 loop spans 13 amino acids.

This clonotype was found a few times. The chain couples TRBV28 to TRBJ1-1; 9 nucleotides align to TRBD1. The junction had 11 bases not matched to a gene; V was cut back by 3 bases and J by 0 bases. Germline V gene lookup returns CDR1 MDHEN and CDR2 SYDVKM. This CDR3 spans 18 amino acids. Here the CDR3 DNA reads TGTGCCAGCAGTTTGGACAGGGGCGCCATCTTCATGAACACTGAAGCTTTCTTT. Amino acid sequence: CASSLDRGAIFMNTEAFF.

This clonotype was detected ten times or more. The chain employs TRBV7-2 and TRBJ2-2, with D perhaps TRBD1 (6 bases). The V gene lost 5 bases and the J gene lost 5 bases, with 9 bases spanning the gap. This CDR3 region has 13 residues. Looked up from germline, CDR1 is SGHTA and CDR2 is FQGNSA. The CDR3 nucleotides read TGTGCCAGCAGCAAACAGGGAACCGGGGAGCTGTTTTTT. Its translation: CASSKQGTGELFF.

This clonotype occurred a few times. The chain has TRBV7-6 and TRBJ2-1; D is unresolved. The length of the CDR3 is 16 residues. Trimming stripped 4 bases from V and 3 bases from J, with 16 bases between. Germline V gene sequence: CDR1 SGHVS, CDR2 FNYEAQ. The DNA of the CDR3 is TGTGCCAGCAGCTCCTCCTTTCTAGTCAACTACAATGAGCAGTTCTTC. Translated: CASSSSFLVNYNEQFF.

The DNA of the CDR3 is TGTGCCAGCAGTTTTGGGACAGGGGTTAATTCACCCCTCCACTTT. The encoded protein is CASSFGTGVNSPLHF. V usage is TRBV6-5 and J usage is TRBJ1-6, with TRBD1 matching over 10 bases. Trimming removed 4 bases from V and 6 bases from J; junction bases left unmatched: 3. The CDR3 sequence is 15 residues long. Germline CDR1 is MNHEY and CDR2 is SVGAGI.

The chain employs TRBV9 and TRBJ2-1; no clear D. Germline V gives CDR1 SGDLS, CDR2 YYNGEE. The CDR3 loop spans 12 amino acids. Trimming left V 0 bases short and J 6 bases short, with 4 bases between. The CDR3 spells CASSVGLNEQFF. In DNA, the CDR3 is TGTGCCAGCAGCGTAGGTCTCAATGAGCAGTTCTTC.

The rearrangement joins TRBV7-2 to TRBJ1-2; D remains ambiguous. Germline CDR1 SGHTA, CDR2 FQGNSA. This CDR3 spans 14 amino acids. The CDR3 nucleotides read TGTGGCAACAGCTCCTACCCGACCACCACTGGCTACACCTTC. This sequence encodes CGNSSYPTTTGYTF.

This clonotype was seen at least ten times. The chain employs TRBV12-3 or TRBV12-4 and TRBJ2-1, with a tentative D call TRBD1 (6 bases). This CDR3 contains 14 residues. Trimming took off 6 bases at V and 6 bases at J, with 15 bases between the two ends. The CDR3 here is CASRLGTRVNEQFF. The CDR3 bases are TGTGCCAGCAGGCTAGGGACAAGGGTCAATGAGCAGTTCTTC.

With regard to this clonotype: A read error is possible here, since a much larger clone lies one base away. The chain employs TRBV7-6 and TRBJ2-1; 10 nucleotides match TRBD2. The CDR3 consists of 16 residues. Unmatched junction bases numbered 17, after V lost 10 bases and J lost 8 bases. Per the germline V gene, CDR1 is SGHVS and CDR2 is FNYEAQ. CDR3 protein: CANSLTSGPIVHEQFF. The CDR3 DNA is TGTGCCAACAGTTTGACTAGCGGGCCGATAGTTCATGAGCAGTTCTTC. Full variable domain (missing parts from reference TRBV7-6 and TRBJ2-1): GAGVSQSPRYKVTKRGQDVALRCDPISGHVSLYWYRQALGQGPEFLTYFNYEAQQDKSGLPNDRFSAERPEGSISTLTIQRTEQRDSAMYRCANSLTSGPIVHEQFFGPGTRLTVL.

This clonotype was counted a few times. The chain is built from TRBV7-6 and TRBJ2-2; D is undetermined. Germline V gene lookup returns CDR1 SGHVS and CDR2 FNYEAQ. This CDR3 is built from 14 residues. V was shortened by 3 bases and J by 5 bases, with 10 bases between the two germline ends. Here the CDR3 reads CASSLISGTGELFF. The CDR3, as DNA: TGTGCCAGCAGCTTGATATCCGGGACCGGGGAGCTGTTTTTT.

This clonotype was recorded a few times. The DNA of the CDR3 is TGTGCCATCAGTGAGCCTAACCCCACAGATACGCAGTATTTT. Translated, it gives CAISEPNPTDTQYF. This rearrangement joins TRBV10-3 to TRBJ2-3; D gene unclear. V was pared by 2 bases and J by 2 bases, with 8 bases between. Germline values: CDR1 ENHRY, CDR2 SYGVKD. This CDR3 has 14 amino acids.

This clonotype was picked up many times. The CDR3 spells CASSLGPSLHF. In nucleotides, the CDR3 is TGTGCCAGCAGCTTGGGCCCGTCCCTCCACTTT. The chain recombines TRBV7-2 with TRBJ1-6; D is uncertain. The V end lost 3 bases, the J end lost 14 bases, and 8 bases lay between the germline ends. This CDR3 spans 11 amino acids. Germline assignment: CDR1 SGHTA and CDR2 FQGNSA.

This clonotype was detected a few times. CDR3 sequence (DNA): TGTGCTAGTGGGGAGACAGGGGGATATAGCGGGGAGCTGTTTTTT. Amino acid sequence: CASGETGGYSGELFF. This chain uses TRBV12-5 with TRBJ2-2, with TRBD1 matching over 9 bases. The J segment lost 7 bases and the V segment lost 6 bases, leaving 9 bases of the junction unmatched. The CDR3 runs to 15 residues. The V gene's germline CDR1 is LGHNT and CDR2 FRNRAP.

The table lists this clonotype with a few counts. The chain links TRBV6-2 or TRBV6-3 to TRBJ2-5, with 13 bases fitting TRBD2. The ends lost 2 bases at V and 3 bases at J; junction bases unmatched: 3. Germline V gives CDR1 MNHEY, CDR2 SVGEGT. The CDR3 runs 16 residues. The CDR3, as DNA: TGTGCCAGCAGTTACCCTGGGACTAGCGGGGAAGAGACCCAGTACTTC. Its protein product is CASSYPGTSGEETQYF.

This clonotype turned up a few times. The chain carries TRBV10-3 and TRBJ1-4; 10 bases agree with TRBD1. This CDR3 is built from 15 residues. Germline loops: CDR1 ENHRY, CDR2 SYGVKD. V lost 6 bases to trimming and J lost 7 bases; unmatched junction nucleotides: 8. The CDR3 bases are TGTGCCATCAGCCAACTCGGGGACAGGGGTGAAAAACTGTTTTTT. It encodes CAISQLGDRGEKLFF.

This clonotype has only one observation. This chain joins TRBV6-6 and TRBJ1-5; no definite D call. Trimming pared 7 bases from V and 0 bases from J, leaving 13 bases between. This CDR3 region has 15 residues. Germline CDR1 reads MNHNY; CDR2 reads SVGAGI (reference sequence). CDR3 sequence (DNA): TGTGCCAGCACCGAAGCCCCATATAGCAATCAGCCCCAGCATTTT. Translation: CASTEAPYSNQPQHF.

CDR3 sequence reads: CASSLGTGENTIYF. CDR3 nucleotide sequence: TGTGCCAGCAGCTTAGGGACAGGGGAAAACACCATATATTTT. The chain is built from TRBV7-6 and TRBJ1-3; 9 bases match TRBD1. The trim removed 1 base at V and 6 bases at J, leaving 1 base unmatched. The germline CDR1 and CDR2 sequences are SGHVS and FNYEAQ. This CDR3 spans 14 amino acids.

The rearrangement uses TRBV4-1 and TRBJ1-4, with 8 positions matching TRBD1. There are 15 residues in the CDR3. Trimming cost V 1 base and J 8 bases; bases outside gene matches: 6. Looked up from germline, CDR1 is MGHRA and CDR2 is YSYEKL. CDR3 sequence (DNA): TGCGCCAGCAGCCAAGCACCCGGACAGGGCGAAAAACTGTTTTTT. This translates into CASSQAPGQGEKLFF.